Presented here are 7 T cell receptor beta chains from one specimen sequenced in a study of blood T cells in healthy people across ages. A second PCR, run for about 7 to 11 cycles, used a sample-barcoded 5' primer plus a J-beta primer mix. In TCRdb, the 5' RACE reads were re-called with MiXCR into one record per CDR3 protein. The sample has hundreds of thousands of distinct CDR3 sequences, roughly 25% seen once. These records were also assigned to another study, of T cells of mothers and their children.

Sequencing used blood. The receptors stem from a boy between 10 and 17 years old in good health.

This clonotype was seen a handful of times. Since the CDR3 does not end with the conserved phenylalanine or tryptophan, this likely comes from a read error. The chain couples TRBV27 to TRBJ2-5, with 11 bases fitting TRBD2. Matching the DNA end better, TRBJ2-7 makes the J call doubtful. Germline CDR1 and CDR2: MNHEY and SMNVEV (reference sequence). This CDR3 is 15 amino acids long. CDR3 bases: TGTGCCAGCAGATCCGGGGGACTAGCGGTCTACGAGCAGTACCTC. Its translation: CASRSGGLAVYEQYL.

The J gene is TRBJ2-5, the V gene TRBV4-1, with 8 positions matching TRBD2. V was pared by 0 bases and J by 4 bases, with 4 bases of the junction left unmatched. This CDR3 is built from 15 residues. Looked up from germline, CDR1 is MGHRA and CDR2 is YSYEKL. In DNA, the CDR3 is TGCGCCAGCAGCCAAGAAAACAGCGGGGGAGAGACCCAGTACTTC. Amino acids: CASSQENSGGETQYF.

This chain uses TRBV7-2 with TRBJ2-4; TRBD1 agrees at 8 bases. This CDR3 region has 13 residues. Germline V gene sequence: CDR1 SGHTA, CDR2 FQGNSA. With V trimmed by 1 base and J by 8 bases, 1 base remained unmatched. The DNA for the CDR3 is TGTGCCAGCAGCTTAGAACAGGGGGACATTCAGTACTTC. Residues: CASSLEQGDIQYF.

This clonotype was observed at least ten times. The chain links TRBV12-3 or TRBV12-4 to TRBJ2-5; 8 positions agree with TRBD2. The DNA end favors TRBJ2-7, so the J call may be wrong. The CDR3 length is 15 residues. CDR3 sequence (DNA): TGTGCCAGCAGGCCTCCTAGCGGGCCAGCCTACGAGCAGTACTTC. Translating it yields CASRPPSGPAYEQYF.

With respect to this clonotype: The junction does not match germline at one end; this may be a read error. The V call is TRBV28, the J call TRBJ2-5; a possible D gene is TRBD2 (6 bases). The better agreement between TRBJ2-7 and the DNA end casts doubt on the J call. The V gene's germline CDR1 is MDHEN and CDR2 SYDVKM. The CDR3 consists of 13 residues. CDR3: CAGSSGRGDEQYF. CDR3 coding DNA: TGTGCCGGCAGTTCCGGGAGAGGGGACGAGCAGTACTTC.

This clonotype was found a few times. The CDR3 does not close with the conserved phenylalanine or tryptophan, likely indicating a read error. This chain uses TRBV7-9 with TRBJ1-5; D call uncertain. The CDR3 loop spans 15 amino acids. Germline V gene lookup returns CDR1 SEHNR and CDR2 FQNEAQ (reference sequence). The germline V and J ends were trimmed by 8 bases and 8 bases, with 22 bases remaining between them. The DNA for the CDR3 is TGTGCCAGCTCCCCCTTGGTTGGGCAGACGGAGCCCCAGCATCTT. It yields the protein CASSPLVGQTEPQHL.

This clonotype was counted only a few times. The V gene is TRBV9, the J gene TRBJ2-1; 8 nucleotides align to TRBD2. V lost 3 bases and J lost 2; bases outside the gene matches: 4. This CDR3 is 15 amino acids long. Germline V lookup: CDR1 SGDLS, CDR2 YYNGEE. CDR3 coding DNA: TGTGCCAGCAGCGCGCGGGGGGTGGCCTACAATGAGCAGTTCTTC. Translated: CASSARGVAYNEQFF.